The TCR beta chain described here comes from a study of Ad26.COV2.S vaccination and SARS-CoV-2 variants. For the study at large: Within the COV1001 Ad26.COV2.S trial arm, the donor was enrolled. Donor got 5x10^10 or 1x10^11 viral particles of Ad26.COV2.S. Study-level points and caveats: Placebo recipients trailed vaccine recipients in spike-specific TCR breadth.

Measured with immunoSEQ multiplex PCR; TCRdb has only the in-frame clones, and not every one. The table lists 320,000 or so clones, 90% of them singletons, with 4.5% to 5.5% in the top ten. Specified treatment: around 19 received Ad26.COV2.S at low or high dose, single or two shots; several received placebo; per-sample allocation not given. Samples analyzed were those drawn on day 63 after the first vaccine or placebo injection. Boston hosted the donor, who was an adult aged 18-55 years. Note on this clone: Its specificity is unknown.

The sequence was collected from a person between 18 and 65 years old who received the Ad26.COV2.S COVID-19 vaccine or a placebo. This sample comprised peripheral blood, obtained in a trial of Ad26.COV2.S vaccine versus placebo.

This chain's CDR3 is CATKGGYSNQPQHF. CDR3 bases: TGTGCCACTAAGGGGGGGTATAGCAATCAGCCCCAGCATTTT. This chain joins TRBV19 and TRBJ1-5; D might be TRBD1 (6 bases). The V gene lost 10 bases and the J gene lost 0 bases, with 13 bases spanning the gap. The CDR3 is 14 amino acids. Per germline, CDR1 LNHDA and CDR2 SQIVND (reference sequence).